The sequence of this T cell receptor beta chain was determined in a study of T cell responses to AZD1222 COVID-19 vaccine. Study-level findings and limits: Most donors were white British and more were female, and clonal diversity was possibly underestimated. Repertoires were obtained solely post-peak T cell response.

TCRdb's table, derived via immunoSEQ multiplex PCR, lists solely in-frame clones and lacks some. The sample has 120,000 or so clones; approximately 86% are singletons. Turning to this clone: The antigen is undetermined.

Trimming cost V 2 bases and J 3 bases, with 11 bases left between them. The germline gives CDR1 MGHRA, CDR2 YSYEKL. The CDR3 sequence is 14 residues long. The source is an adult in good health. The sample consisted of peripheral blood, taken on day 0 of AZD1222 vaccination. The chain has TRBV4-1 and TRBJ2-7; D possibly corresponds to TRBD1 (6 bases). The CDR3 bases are TGCGCCAGCAGCCAACGGGACACCAACTACGAGCAGTACTTC. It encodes CASSQRDTNYEQYF.